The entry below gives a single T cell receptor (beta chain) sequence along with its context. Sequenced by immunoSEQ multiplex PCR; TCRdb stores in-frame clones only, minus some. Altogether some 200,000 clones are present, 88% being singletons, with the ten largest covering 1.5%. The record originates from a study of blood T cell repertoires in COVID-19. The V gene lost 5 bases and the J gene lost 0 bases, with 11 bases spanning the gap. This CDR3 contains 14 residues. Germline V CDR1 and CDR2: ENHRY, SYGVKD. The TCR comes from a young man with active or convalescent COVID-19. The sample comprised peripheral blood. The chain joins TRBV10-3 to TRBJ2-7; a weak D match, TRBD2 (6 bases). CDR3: CAISPGVPSYEQYF. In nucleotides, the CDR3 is TGTGCCATCAGTCCGGGAGTTCCCTCCTACGAGCAGTACTTC.